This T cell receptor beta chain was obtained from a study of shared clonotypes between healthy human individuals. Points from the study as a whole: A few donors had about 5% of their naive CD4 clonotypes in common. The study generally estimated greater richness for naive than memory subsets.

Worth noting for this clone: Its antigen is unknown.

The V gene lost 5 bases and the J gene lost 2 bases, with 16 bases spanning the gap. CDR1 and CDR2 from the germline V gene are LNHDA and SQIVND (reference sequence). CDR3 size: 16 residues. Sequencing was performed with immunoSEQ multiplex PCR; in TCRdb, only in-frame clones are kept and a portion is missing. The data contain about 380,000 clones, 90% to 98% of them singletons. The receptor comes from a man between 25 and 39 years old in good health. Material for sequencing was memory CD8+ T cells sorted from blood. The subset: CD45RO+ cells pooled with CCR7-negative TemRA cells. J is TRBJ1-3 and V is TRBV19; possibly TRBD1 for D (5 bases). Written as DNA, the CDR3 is TGTGCCAGTAGTTCCCCCGGCCGGACAACTGGAAACACCATATATTTT. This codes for CASSSPGRTTGNTIYF.